This TCR beta chain was profiled in a study of breast tumors, draining lymph nodes, adjacent tissues. Study-wide points: Luminal-like breast cancer showed significantly higher tumor–nontumor repertoire similarity than basal-like. Tumors had less TCR diversity than lymph nodes, more than nontumor tissue. Tumor T cell lymph node origin was a supported hypothesis, not proven. The data were judged consistent with most tumor T cells coming from lymph node and expanding in tumor.

The CDR3 is 13 amino acids. Germline CDR1 KGHSH, CDR2 LQKENI. Samples came from axillary lymph nodes draining the breast cancer. One entry per CDR3 protein, called by TCRdb with MiXCR from the multiplex PCR reads. The sample has 180,000 or so distinct CDR3 sequences, 25% to 40% seen once. The table lists this clonotype with many counts. Its antigen is not identified. Relative to the germline gene, one junction end is altered; a read error may explain this. The specimen was axillary lymph node tissue. The source is a female donor with breast cancer. Some clones in this sample may be carry-over from other donors' samples. The chain links TRBV18 to TRBJ2-5; TRBD2 matches at 9 bases. DNA of the CDR3: TGCGCCAGCTCACCACCGACTAGCGGGACCCAGTACTTC. Translation gives CASSPPTSGTQYF.